This TCR beta chain came from a study of blood T cell repertoires in COVID-19. Study-wide context: Whether acute or convalescent, the COVID-19 samples came from the United States, Italy and Spain. The analysed material was cDNA or gDNA that came from T cells, B-cell-depleted T cells, or PBMCs.

In the source study's methods: Nucleated cell counts were estimated from reference gene primer amplification. The table came from immunoSEQ multiplex PCR; TCRdb's copy has only in-frame clones and leaves some out. That table furnishes V, J and clone size, whereas the DNA furnished D and trimming. The repertoire has fewer than 150,000 clones, more than 60% of them found once; the top ten carry 2% to 2.5%. Germline CDR1 is MNHGY and CDR2 is SAAAGT. V lost 4 bases and J lost 2; bases outside the gene matches: 11. The CDR3 has 16 amino acids. The chain employs TRBV6-8 and TRBJ2-7, with 7 positions matching TRBD1. Sample: peripheral blood. This sequence was found in a man aged 70-80 years with acute or convalescent COVID-19. This CDR3 reads CASSSVGQVDTYEQYF. DNA for the CDR3: TGTGCCAGCAGTTCTGTAGGACAGGTCGATACCTACGAGCAGTACTTC.